These 19 T cell receptor beta chains originate from one sample sequenced in a study of T cell responses to AZD1222 COVID-19 vaccine (dated by TCRdb to the early 2020s). Receptors were amplified or captured by the immunoSEQ multiplex PCR assay. What TCRdb holds here is the immuneACCESS table cut down to in-frame rearrangements. Part of the clones is not present; checked against another copy, under half of the missing clones reflect an unresolved V gene, and the others are unexplained. This sample has over 100,000 clones in its table, and over 75% of those were observed once. The biggest ten clones account for about 3% of the sample. Interpreted using the paper, the time point label stands for: baseline before first vaccination. Sequenced here: peripheral blood, sampled on day 0 of AZD1222 vaccination. These receptors all come from an adult in good health.

The V gene is TRBV27, the J gene TRBJ1-4, with unresolved D. Per the germline V gene, CDR1 is MNHEY and CDR2 is SMNVEV (reference sequence). V was trimmed by 2 bases and J by 3 bases, leaving 7 bases between them. The CDR3 sequence is 14 residues long. CDR3 in amino acids: CASSLVGPNEKLFF. The DNA for the CDR3 is TGTGCCAGCAGTTTAGTTGGGCCTAATGAAAAACTGTTTTTT.

The CDR3 DNA follows: TGTGCCAGCAGTTTTAACAGGGGGCGGGAGACCCAGTACTTC. This encodes CASSFNRGRETQYF. The chain has TRBV27 and TRBJ2-5; 9 nucleotides match TRBD1. CDR1 is MNHEY, CDR2 SMNVEV, per germline (reference sequence). The CDR3 sequence is 14 residues long. V was pared by 3 bases and J by 5 bases, with 4 bases of the junction left unmatched.

The chain couples TRBV27 to TRBJ1-5, with D possibly TRBD1 on 5 matching bases. Germline V gene data show CDR1 as MNHEY and CDR2 as SMNVEV (reference sequence). V gave up 3 bases and J gave up 7 bases, with 7 bases separating them. The CDR3 contains 12 residues. This chain's CDR3 is CASSFSGQPQHF. DNA for the CDR3: TGTGCCAGCAGTTTCTCAGGGCAGCCCCAGCATTTT.

The rearrangement joins TRBV7-2 to TRBJ2-3; 13 positions agree with TRBD2. The germline V gene has CDR1 SGHTA and CDR2 FQGNSA. The CDR3 covers 15 residues. Unmatched junction bases numbered 3, after V lost 5 bases and J lost 4 bases. The CDR3 reads CASSGTSGKSDTQYF. As DNA, the CDR3 is TGTGCCAGCAGCGGGACTAGCGGGAAATCAGATACGCAGTATTTT. The whole variable domain, remainder taken from reference TRBV7-2 and TRBJ2-3, is GAGVSQSPSNKVTEKGKDVELRCDPISGHTALYWYRQSLGQGLEFLIYFQGNSAPDKSGLPSDRFSAERTGGSVSTLTIQRTQQEDSAVYLCASSGTSGKSDTQYFGPGTRLTVL.

This clone was seen just once. The rearrangement uses TRBV24-1 and TRBJ1-5, with D tentatively TRBD1 (6 bases). Between the trimmed V and J ends, which lost 2 bases and 2 bases, there was a span of 15 bases. Per germline, CDR1 KGHDR and CDR2 SFDVKD. This CDR3 spans 17 amino acids. The CDR3 spells CATSDSQGIWGNQPQHF. The CDR3, as DNA: TGTGCCACCAGTGATTCTCAGGGGATCTGGGGCAATCAGCCCCAGCATTTT.

This chain uses TRBV6-5 with TRBJ2-6; 7 bases are shared with TRBD1. The V gene's germline CDR1 is MNHEY and CDR2 SVGAGI. V lost 6 bases to trimming and J lost 3 bases; unmatched junction nucleotides: 5. This CDR3 is 15 amino acids long. CDR3 protein: CASSRDSFGANVLTF. As DNA, the CDR3 is TGTGCCAGCAGCCGGGACAGTTTTGGGGCCAACGTCCTGACTTTC.

The rearrangement joins TRBV5-4 to TRBJ2-3; D ambiguous. Germline V lookup: CDR1 SGHNT, CDR2 YYREEE (reference sequence). The V and J ends lost 1 base and 2 bases respectively, with 11 bases between them. The CDR3 totals 15 residues. CDR3 sequence: CASSLKGGYTDTQYF. The CDR3 DNA sequence: TGTGCCAGCAGCTTGAAGGGCGGCTACACAGATACGCAGTATTTT.

The V call is TRBV5-6, the J call TRBJ1-2; TRBD1 aligns across 9 bases. This CDR3 spans 14 amino acids. CDR1 SGHDT and CDR2 YYEEEE come from the germline V gene. Trimming took 1 base from V and 7 from J; bases not matched to a gene: 5. The CDR3 DNA reads TGTGCCAGCAGCTTGCAACAGGGGGCTTTTGGCTACACCTTC. It yields the protein CASSLQQGAFGYTF.

The V gene is TRBV18, the J gene TRBJ1-3; 12 bases are a match to TRBD1. Germline V gene data show CDR1 as KGHSH and CDR2 as LQKENI. The J segment lost 0 bases and the V segment lost 6 bases, leaving 6 bases of the junction unmatched. The CDR3 has 17 amino acids. CDR3 amino acids: CASSRPGQGASGNTIYF. CDR3 nucleotides: TGTGCCAGCTCGCGACCGGGACAGGGGGCCTCTGGAAACACCATATATTTT.

The chain joins TRBV28 to TRBJ2-7; possible D gene TRBD2, 5 bases. Germline CDR1 is MDHEN and CDR2 is SYDVKM. Trimming cost V 10 bases and J 5 bases, with 18 bases left between them. This CDR3 spans 13 amino acids. CDR3 amino acids: CATFVSAVDEQYF. Written as DNA, the CDR3 is TGTGCCACCTTTGTGTCAGCGGTGGACGAGCAGTACTTC. Drawing the rest from reference TRBV28 and TRBJ2-7, the complete variable domain is DVKVTQSSRYLVKRTGEKVFLECVQDMDHENMFWYRQDPGLGLRLIYFSYDVKMKEKGDIPEGYSVSREKKERFSLILESASTNQTSMYLCATFVSAVDEQYFGPGTRLTVT.

This chain uses TRBV6-5 with TRBJ2-5; D is perhaps TRBD2 (6 bases). V lost 7 bases to trimming and J lost 5 bases, with 17 bases between them. The CDR3 is 14 residues long. CDR1 is MNHEY, CDR2 SVGAGI, per germline. The CDR3 DNA is TGTGCCAGCACCAGAACTAGCTCCTCTGAGACCCAGTACTTC. It translates to CASTRTSSSETQYF.

The sample holds one count of this clone. The rearrangement uses TRBV6-2 or TRBV6-3 and TRBJ2-4; no firm D call. CDR1 and CDR2 from the germline V gene are MNHEY and SVGEGT. This CDR3 comprises 13 residues. Trimming stripped 4 bases from V and 6 bases from J, with 10 bases between. The CDR3 DNA follows: TGTGCCAGCAGTTTGGCCTCGGGAAACATTCAGTACTTC. This encodes CASSLASGNIQYF.

V and J are TRBV7-8 and TRBJ2-7; no clear D gene. Germline loops: CDR1 SGHVS, CDR2 FQNEAQ. Trimming took off 2 bases at V and 3 bases at J, with 11 bases between the two ends. The CDR3 has 14 amino acids. CDR3 protein: CASSLLPVLYEQYF. CDR3 nucleotide sequence: TGTGCCAGCAGCTTACTCCCGGTACTCTACGAGCAGTACTTC.

In this sample, this clone turned up once. The genes are TRBV6-2 or TRBV6-3 and TRBJ2-7, with 10 bases matching TRBD2. The trim removed 6 bases at V and 4 bases at J, leaving 9 bases unmatched. Germline values: CDR1 MNHEY, CDR2 SVGEGT. The CDR3 covers 15 residues. The CDR3 DNA reads TGTGCCAGCAGCTCCGGGACTAGCGCTAGGTACGAGCAGTACTTC. As protein: CASSSGTSARYEQYF.

V usage is TRBV2 and J usage is TRBJ2-7, with a tentative D call TRBD2 (5 bases). Germline V gene sequence: CDR1 SNHLY, CDR2 FYNNEI. Trimming took off 0 bases at V and 0 bases at J, with 6 bases between the two ends. The CDR3 extends over 14 amino acids. CDR3 in DNA: TGTGCCAGCAGTGAAGCAGGGAGCTCCTACGAGCAGTACTTC. Encoded protein: CASSEAGSSYEQYF.

The count of this clone is one. The chain joins TRBV11-2 to TRBJ1-2; D is uncertain. This CDR3 comprises 14 residues. Germline lookup yields CDR1 SGHAT and CDR2 FQNNGV. With 1 base removed from V and 7 bases from J, the gap between germline ends came to 13 bases. The CDR3 sequence is CASSLVRDPGGYTF. For the CDR3, the DNA is TGTGCCAGCAGCTTAGTACGCGACCCAGGTGGCTACACCTTC. The entire variable domain, with the rest obtained from reference TRBV11-2 and TRBJ1-2, is as follows: EAGVAQSPRYKIIEKRQSVAFWCNPISGHATLYWYQQILGQGPKLLIQFQNNGVVDDSQLPKDRFSAERLKGVDSTLKIQPAKLEDSAVYLCASSLVRDPGGYTFGSGTRLTVV.

J is TRBJ2-7 and V is TRBV24-1; D is ambiguous. The V end lost 2 bases, the J end lost 0 bases, and 7 bases lay between the germline ends. The CDR3 length is 14 residues. Germline V lookup: CDR1 KGHDR, CDR2 SFDVKD. The CDR3 reads CATSDSGSSYEQYF. In DNA form, the CDR3 reads TGTGCCACCAGTGATTCCGGAAGCTCCTACGAGCAGTACTTC.

The chain uses TRBV5-6 and TRBJ2-1; the match to TRBD2 covers 14 bases. V lost 4 bases and J lost 9; bases outside the gene matches: 6. The V gene's germline CDR1 is SGHDT and CDR2 YYEEEE. The CDR3 sequence is 15 residues long. The chain's CDR3 is CASSPGTSGGTEQFF. The CDR3 DNA sequence: TGTGCCAGCAGCCCCGGGACTAGCGGGGGAACTGAGCAGTTCTTC.

This clone was observed a single time. In DNA, the CDR3 is TGTGCCAGCAGTGAATTCCCGAGCCGCGGCGCTGAGACCCAGTACTTC. Residues: CASSEFPSRGAETQYF. This chain uses TRBV25-1 with TRBJ2-5, with D uncertain. V gave up 1 base and J gave up 5 bases, with 17 bases separating them. The CDR3 extends over 16 amino acids. CDR1 and CDR2 from the germline V gene are MGHDK and SYGVNS.